These T cell receptor beta chains were read from a single sample in a study of CD4 and CD8 cells across lung adenocarcinoma regions. TCRdb re-called the PCR reads with MiXCR, one entry per CDR3 protein. This table holds about 10,000 distinct CDR3 sequences, around 43% found once. Sequenced: CD4+ T cells from the margin of a lung tumor. The receptors were sampled from a female donor with lung adenocarcinoma. The CD4 and CD8 labels of this study may be unreliable. Each CDR3 is given with its conserved first and last residue. Fields, in order: D gene, V gene, clone size, J gene, CDR3 DNA, CDR3 protein. A D gene is named only where the DNA matches it firmly. The size entry is marked missing in some rows and otherwise reads once, few, many or a size class.

NA	TRBV6-5	NA	TRBJ1-2	TGTGCCAGCATTATAGCAGGAGGCTATGGCTACACCTTC	CASIIAGGYGYTF
NA	TRBV6-1	NA	TRBJ2-7	TGTGCCCGGGGTCTTGAGGCTGGGGGGAGATATGCGCAGTACTTC	CARGLEAGGRYAQYF
NA	TRBV27	NA	TRBJ2-1	TGTGCCAGCAAACTTGGCGGTTTCAACAATGAGCAGTTCTTC	CASKLGGFNNEQFF
NA	TRBV28	medium-sized	TRBJ1-1	TGTGCCAGCTGCCCGGGAAGGATCGCTGAAGCTTTCTTT	CASCPGRIAEAFF
NA	TRBV6-1	NA	TRBJ2-3	TGTGCCAGCAGGGGAGCTAGCGCCAAAGACACGCAGTACTTT	CASRGASAKDTQYF
NA	TRBV27	NA	TRBJ2-6	TGTGCCAGCAGTTCGGATCTTCTTGGATCGGGGGCCAACGTCCTGTACTTC	CASSSDLLGSGANVLYF
TRBD2	TRBV7-2	NA	TRBJ2-5	TGTGCCAGCAGAGGCGGGGGGCAAGAGACCCAGTACTTC	CASRGGGQETQYF
NA	TRBV4-1	NA	TRBJ2-3	TGCGCCAGCAGCCCGTGCGCGGGACTCGCGGGCCGTGACACAGAGACGCAGTATTTC	CASSPCAGLAGRDTETQYF
TRBD1	TRBV24-1	many	TRBJ2-2	TGTGCCACCAGTGATTTGATTGGGAGCCGGACAGGGGGAACCGGGGAGCTGTTTTTT	CATSDLIGSRTGGTGELFF
NA	TRBV24-1	few	TRBJ2-1	TGTGCCACCCAATCCGGGAACTCGGTAGTAGATGAGCAGTTCTTC	CATQSGNSVVDEQFF
TRBD1	TRBV24-1	NA	TRBJ2-1	TGTGCCACCAGTGAACGTGGACAGGGTGTCTACAATGAGCAGTTCTTC	CATSERGQGVYNEQFF
NA	TRBV6-1	medium-sized	TRBJ2-5	TGTGCCAGCAGTGAGTTAGGGGGGATACGGGAGACCCAGTACTTC	CASSELGGIRETQYF
TRBD1	TRBV27	NA	TRBJ2-1	TGTGCCAGCAGTTTCCTGTCCCGGGACAGGTTCGAGGATAGGGATGAGCAGTTCTTC	CASSFLSRDRFEDRDEQFF
TRBD2	TRBV7-2	many	TRBJ2-7	TGTGCCAGCAGCCAACTAGCGGGGCCCTACGAGCAGTACTTC	CASSQLAGPYEQYF
NA	TRBV12-3/TRBV12-4	NA	TRBJ2-1	TGTGCCAGCAGTCCCAAACTCCCAGGGAATATGGACAATGAGCAGTTCTTC	CASSPKLPGNMDNEQFF
TRBD2	TRBV6-1	many	TRBJ2-1	TGTGCCAGCAGCCAGACTAGCGGGAGGACATACAATGAGCAGTTCTTC	CASSQTSGRTYNEQFF
TRBD2	TRBV6-1	NA	TRBJ2-4	TGTGCCAGCAGTGAAAGCATAGCGGGCGTGAGGGCCAAAAACACGCAGTACTTT	CASSESIAGVRAKNTQYF
NA	TRBV6-1	medium-sized	TRBJ1-3	TGTGCCAGCAGCCGAGGCTCTGGAAACACCATATATTTT	CASSRGSGNTIYF
NA	TRBV6-1	few	TRBJ2-7	TGTGCCAGCAGTCCACGGAGTCCACCCTACGAGCAGTACTTC	CASSPRSPPYEQYF
NA	TRBV27	few	TRBJ2-1	TGTGCCAGCAGTCCTCGGCAGGGGGGCGCCTACAATGAGCAGTTCTTC	CASSPRQGGAYNEQFF
TRBD1	TRBV27	medium-sized	TRBJ1-2	TGTGCCAGCAGTCCGCGACAGGGGTCTGACTATGGCTACACCTTC	CASSPRQGSDYGYTF
NA	TRBV6-1	NA	TRBJ2-5	TGTGCCAGCAGTGAAGCGCGCGGGGACCCCTACAATGAGCAGTACTTC	CASSEARGDPYNEQYF
NA	TRBV30	NA	TRBJ1-1	TGTGCCTGGAGGGACCAGGGAACTGAAGCTTTCTTT	CAWRDQGTEAFF
NA	TRBV27	medium-sized	TRBJ2-1	TGTGCCAGCTCGGACGATACGAGCGCTTATAACAATGAGCAGTTCTTC	CASSDDTSAYNNEQFF
TRBD2	TRBV6-1	few	TRBJ2-7	TGTGCCAGCAGTGAACGACTAGCGGGAGCGTACGAGCAGTACTTC	CASSERLAGAYEQYF
NA	TRBV6-1	NA	TRBJ1-1	TGTGCCAGCAGTCGGACATCGAACACTGAAGCTTTCTTT	CASSRTSNTEAFF
NA	TRBV6-5	large	TRBJ2-1	TGTGCCAGCAGTTACTCGATTTTGTCGAGGGCACCATTCACCCCTAAGATCTACAATGAGCAGTTCTTC	CASSYSILSRAPFTPKIYNEQFF
NA	TRBV6-1	once	TRBJ2-3	TGTGCCAGCAGTACGGGGCGGCGGGCCAAAGATACGCAGTATTTC	CASSTGRRAKDTQYF
NA	TRBV27	medium-sized	TRBJ2-7	TGTGCCAGCTCAATGACCATTGGGATTCACTACGAGCAGTACTTC	CASSMTIGIHYEQYF
NA	TRBV9	few	TRBJ2-5	TGTGCCAGCAGCGCCCCTCCGGGACAAAATTTGGAGACCCAGTACTTC	CASSAPPGQNLETQYF
TRBD2	TRBV12-3/TRBV12-4	many	TRBJ2-5	TGTGCCAGCAGTCCCTGGACTAGCGGGGGGTATGTGGAGACCCAGTACTTC	CASSPWTSGGYVETQYF
TRBD2	TRBV6-1	medium-sized	TRBJ2-1	TGTGCCAGCAGTGAAAGGGTCGGAAGCGGGAGGGCCAATGAGCAGTTCTTC	CASSERVGSGRANEQFF
TRBD1	TRBV5-1	many	TRBJ2-7	TGCGCCAGCAGCACCCCGGACAGGTCCGAGCAGTACTTC	CASSTPDRSEQYF
NA	TRBV6-5	NA	TRBJ2-7	TGTGCCAGCAGTTTTCTGGCCGAGCAGTACTTC	CASSFLAEQYF
TRBD1	TRBV6-1	NA	TRBJ2-7	TGTGCCAGCAGTGAGGGGGACAGCTCCTACGAGCAGTACTTC	CASSEGDSSYEQYF
TRBD1	TRBV6-1	many	TRBJ1-4	TGTGCCAGCAGTACCCCCTGGGGACAGCGAGTCAATGAAAAACTGTTTTTT	CASSTPWGQRVNEKLFF
TRBD2	TRBV10-1	NA	TRBJ2-3	TGCGCCAGGGCCCGGGGGGGCCGTAGAGGAGATACGCAGTATTTT	CARARGGRRGDTQYF
TRBD2	TRBV27	NA	TRBJ2-5	TGTGCCAGCAGTTCCCTTTCCGGGACTAGCGGGGGGGCCAGAGAGACCCAGTACTTC	CASSSLSGTSGGARETQYF
NA	TRBV27	NA	TRBJ2-5	TGTGCCAGGGAGTTCGGGGCCGGGGACAAAGAGACCCAGTATTTC	CAREFGAGDKETQYF
NA	TRBV27	medium-sized	TRBJ1-2	TGTGCCAGCAGTCCGACAGGAGGGAGCTATGGCTACACCTTC	CASSPTGGSYGYTF
NA	TRBV5-1	NA	TRBJ2-3	TGCGCCAGCAGCTTGGCCCCCGAGGGGGTGAGGACAGATACGCAGTATTTT	CASSLAPEGVRTDTQYF
TRBD2	TRBV27	medium-sized	TRBJ2-4	TGTGCCAGCAGTTTTCTAGCGGCTGGTGACATTCAGTACTTC	CASSFLAAGDIQYF
TRBD2	TRBV7-6	NA	TRBJ2-1	TGTGCCAGCAGCTTAGACCTGACTGCTAGCGGGAGGGATGAGCAGTTCTTC	CASSLDLTASGRDEQFF
NA	TRBV6-1	NA	TRBJ2-2	TGTGCCAGCAGCGTCCCAGGGGTCAGCACCGAGACGCTGTTTTTT	CASSVPGVSTETLFF
TRBD2	TRBV28	NA	TRBJ2-7	TGTGCCAGCAGTTTGGGGACTAGCGGGGAGCAGTACTTC	CASSLGTSGEQYF
TRBD2	TRBV6-1	NA	TRBJ2-1	TGTGCCAGCAGTAAAATTAGCGGGAGGGCCTACAATGAGCAGTTCTTC	CASSKISGRAYNEQFF
TRBD1	TRBV6-5	medium-sized	TRBJ1-5	TGTGCCAGCAGTTCTGACAGGGGGGGCAATCAGCCCCAGCATTTT	CASSSDRGGNQPQHF
NA	TRBV6-2/TRBV6-3	NA	TRBJ1-1	TGTGCCAGCAGTTACAAAGGATGGGGTGAAGCTTTCTTT	CASSYKGWGEAFF
NA	TRBV7-2	NA	TRBJ2-7	TGTGCCAGCAGCTTACCCACGGGGGTGGGTTACGAGCAGTACTTC	CASSLPTGVGYEQYF
NA	TRBV11-2	NA	TRBJ1-4	TGTGCCAGCAGCTTCGTCCTTGAGGGAAAACTGTTTTTT	CASSFVLEGKLFF